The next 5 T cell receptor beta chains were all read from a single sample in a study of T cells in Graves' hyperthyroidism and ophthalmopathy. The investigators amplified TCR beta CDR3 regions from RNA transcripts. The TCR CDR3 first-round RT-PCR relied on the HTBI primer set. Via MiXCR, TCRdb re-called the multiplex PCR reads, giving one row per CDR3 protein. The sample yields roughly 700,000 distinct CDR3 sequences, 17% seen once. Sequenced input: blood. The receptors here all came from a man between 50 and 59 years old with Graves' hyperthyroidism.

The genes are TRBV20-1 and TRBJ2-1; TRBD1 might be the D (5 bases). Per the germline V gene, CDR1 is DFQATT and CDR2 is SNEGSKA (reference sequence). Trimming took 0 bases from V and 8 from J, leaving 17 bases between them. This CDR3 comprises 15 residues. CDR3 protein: CSARDQGIGVDEQFF. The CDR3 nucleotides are TGCAGTGCTAGAGATCAGGGAATTGGTGTCGATGAGCAGTTCTTC.

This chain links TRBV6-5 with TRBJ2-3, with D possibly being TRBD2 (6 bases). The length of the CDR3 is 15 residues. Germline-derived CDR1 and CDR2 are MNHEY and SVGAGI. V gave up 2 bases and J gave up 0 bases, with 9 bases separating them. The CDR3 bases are TGTGCCAGCAGTTACGGGACTGAGAGCACAGATACGCAGTATTTT. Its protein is CASSYGTESTDTQYF.

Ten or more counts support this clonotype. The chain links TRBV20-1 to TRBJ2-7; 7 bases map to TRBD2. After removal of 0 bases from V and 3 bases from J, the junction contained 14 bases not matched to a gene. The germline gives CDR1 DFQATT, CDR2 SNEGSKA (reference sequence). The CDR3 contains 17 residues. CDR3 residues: CSARDQPRGEGFYEQYF. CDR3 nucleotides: TGCAGTGCTAGAGACCAGCCAAGAGGGGAGGGCTTCTACGAGCAGTACTTC.

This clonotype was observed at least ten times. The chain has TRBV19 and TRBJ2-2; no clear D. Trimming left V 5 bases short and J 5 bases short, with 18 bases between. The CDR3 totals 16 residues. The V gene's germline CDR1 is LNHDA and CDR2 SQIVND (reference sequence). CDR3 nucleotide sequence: TGTGCCAGTAGTCCGAATTGGGCAGGAGATACCGGGGAGCTGTTTTTT. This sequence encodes CASSPNWAGDTGELFF.

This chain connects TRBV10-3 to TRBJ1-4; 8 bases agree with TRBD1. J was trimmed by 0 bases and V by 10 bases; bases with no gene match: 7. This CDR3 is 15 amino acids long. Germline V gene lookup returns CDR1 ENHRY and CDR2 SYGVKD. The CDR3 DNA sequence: TGTGCCACCCGGGGACAGGCAGCAACTAATGAAAAACTGTTTTTT. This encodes CATRGQAATNEKLFF.